The clone carrying this T cell receptor (beta chain) was seen more than once but under ten times. Its cognate antigen is unknown. Template switching created a universal primer site, and the cDNA included unique molecular identifiers. TCRdb processed the 5' RACE reads anew with MiXCR; each CDR3 protein has one entry. The sample lists hundreds of thousands of distinct CDR3 sequences; 5.5% to 6.5% were seen once. These data originate in a study of identical twins. The CDR3 has 17 residues. V lost 2 bases and J lost 8; bases outside the gene matches: 15. Study-wide results and caveats: Within cord blood, abundant beta clonotypes carried fewer insertions, but memory repertoires showed no such trend. Analyses of zero insertions could, in part, be confounded by invariant MAIT and iNKT cells.

The clonotype originates from a man in his late teens or twenties in good health. The sequenced sample consisted of naive T cells sorted from blood. V and J are TRBV12-3 or TRBV12-4 and TRBJ2-3; 8 nucleotides agree with TRBD2. In nucleotides, the CDR3 is TGTGCCAGCAGTTTACCCCGAGCGGGAGTCGCCCCGCCTACGCAGTATTTT. This sequence encodes CASSLPRAGVAPPTQYF.